The 28 T cell receptor beta chains reported below all come from one sample, sequenced in a study of T cells in Graves' hyperthyroidism and ophthalmopathy. It was RNA transcripts that yielded the amplified TCR beta CDR3 regions. HTBI primers were the set used in a first-round RT-PCR of the TCR CDR3. One entry per CDR3 protein results from TCRdb running MiXCR on the multiplex PCR reads. Of around 700,000 distinct CDR3 sequences listed, roughly a third are singletons. The sample consisted of blood. Every receptor here comes from a woman in her 40s with Graves' hyperthyroidism.

The J gene is TRBJ2-7, the V gene TRBV20-1, with 9 bases identical to TRBD1. Germline V gene sequence: CDR1 DFQATT, CDR2 SNEGSKA (reference sequence). Trimming removed 0 bases from V and 4 bases from J; junction bases left unmatched: 10. The CDR3 consists of 16 residues. CDR3 DNA: TGCAGTGCTAGAGATTTGGGACAGGGAGACCGGTACGAGCAGTACTTC. As protein: CSARDLGQGDRYEQYF.

This clonotype was detected many times. The V and J genes are TRBV4-3 and TRBJ1-2, with D uncertain. The CDR3 runs 13 residues. V was pared by 3 bases and J by 2 bases, with 7 bases between. Germline V gene data show CDR1 as LGHNA and CDR2 as YSLEER. This chain's CDR3 is CASSHQENYGYTF. CDR3 sequence (DNA): TGCGCCAGCAGCCACCAGGAGAACTATGGCTACACCTTC.

This clonotype was found many times. The CDR3 DNA sequence: TGTGCCAGCAGCTTAACGACAGGAAGGTGGAACACTGAAGCTTTCTTT. Translation gives CASSLTTGRWNTEAFF. The chain joins TRBV11-2 to TRBJ1-1; tentative D call: TRBD1 (6 bases). The germline V and J ends were trimmed by 2 bases and 1 base, with 14 bases remaining between them. The germline CDR1 and CDR2 sequences are SGHAT and FQNNGV. This CDR3 is 16 amino acids long.

The chain couples TRBV6-2 or TRBV6-3 to TRBJ2-6; no definite D call. V dropped 5 bases and J dropped 2 bases, with 16 bases sitting between them. Per germline, CDR1 MNHEY and CDR2 SVGEGT. The CDR3 has 17 residues. CDR3 amino acids: CASSRGPARTGANVLTF. CDR3 sequence (DNA): TGTGCCAGCAGTAGAGGCCCGGCACGTACTGGGGCCAACGTCCTGACTTTC.

This clonotype came up many times. This chain connects TRBV7-6 to TRBJ1-1; the D is unclear. V was cut by 1 base and J by 8 bases, with 11 bases left in between. Germline V gene data show CDR1 as SGHVS and CDR2 as FNYEAQ. This CDR3 comprises 13 residues. CDR3 coding DNA: TGTGCCAGCAGCTTAGGAACTCTTAGAGAAGCTTTCTTT. Protein: CASSLGTLREAFF.

There are a few counts of this clonotype. One end of the junction fails to match germline, which may point to a read error. The rearrangement uses TRBV10-3 and TRBJ2-7, with 9 positions matching TRBD1. Germline lookup yields CDR1 ENHRY and CDR2 SYGVKD. The CDR3 runs 15 residues. CDR3 protein: CASSWGTGWDYEQYF. In DNA form, the CDR3 reads TGTGCCAGCAGTTGGGGGACAGGGTGGGACTACGAGCAGTACTTC.

The CDR3: CASSRRDSKEKLFF. In nucleotides, the CDR3 is TGTGCCAGCAGTCGCCGGGACAGTAAGGAAAAACTGTTTTTT. This chain links TRBV27 with TRBJ1-4, with 7 bases lining up with TRBD1. The germline gives CDR1 MNHEY, CDR2 SMNVEV (reference sequence). CDR3 length equals 14 residues. The V segment lost 5 bases and the J segment 8 bases; nucleotides outside the gene matches: 8.

This clonotype showed up many times. The rearrangement links TRBV11-3 to TRBJ1-1, with a possible D match to TRBD1 (6 bases). Germline V gives CDR1 SGHNT, CDR2 YENEEA. Trimming took 0 bases from V and 4 from J, leaving 18 bases between them. There are 17 residues in the CDR3. CDR3 DNA: TGTGCCAGCAGCTTAGATCCTACCAGCCCGGGGGCCACTGAAGCTTTCTTT. Its protein is CASSLDPTSPGATEAFF.

The chain combines TRBV7-8 with TRBJ2-2, with 9 bases that match TRBD1. The CDR3 contains 16 residues. Trimming removed 2 bases from V and 4 bases from J; junction bases left unmatched: 5. Per germline, CDR1 SGHVS and CDR2 FQNEAQ. CDR3 region: CASSLRLGQGTGELFF. The CDR3 DNA is TGTGCCAGCAGCTTAAGATTGGGACAGGGCACCGGGGAGCTGTTTTTT.

This clonotype was observed many times. The rearrangement joins TRBV29-1 to TRBJ2-7; possibly TRBD1 for D (7 bases). The CDR3 sequence is 14 residues long. The germline V gene has CDR1 SQVTM and CDR2 ANQGSEA. The V end lost 7 bases, the J end lost 4 bases, and 20 bases lay between the germline ends. The CDR3 spells CSAVGDQGGYEQYF. The CDR3 region has the DNA TGCAGCGCCGTCGGGGATCAGGGGGGATACGAGCAGTACTTC.

This clonotype was counted ten times or more. The chain is built from TRBV12-3 or TRBV12-4 and TRBJ1-5, with 8 bases identical to TRBD1. CDR3 size: 15 residues. V lost 6 bases, J lost 3 bases, and 7 bases stayed unmatched. The CDR3: CASSLSQGVNQPQHF. The CDR3 DNA is TGTGCCAGCAGCCTCTCACAGGGGGTCAATCAGCCCCAGCATTTT.

This sequence joins TRBV19 and TRBJ2-2, with 7 bases lining up with TRBD1. V trimming: 5 bases; J trimming: 3 bases; junction bases outside the gene matches: 6. The CDR3 has 15 residues. Germline CDR1 LNHDA, CDR2 SQIVND (reference sequence). CDR3: CASSPQGWYTGELFF. The CDR3 DNA is TGTGCCAGTAGTCCACAGGGGTGGTACACCGGGGAGCTGTTTTTT. The whole variable domain, remainder taken from reference TRBV19 and TRBJ2-2, is DGGITQSPKYLFRKEGQNVTLSCEQNLNHDAMYWYRQDPGQGLRLIYYSQIVNDFQKGDIAEGYSVSREKKESFPLTVTSAQKNPTAFYLCASSPQGWYTGELFFGEGSRLTVL.

Ten or more counts support this clonotype. The gene calls are TRBV7-9 and TRBJ2-5; TRBD1 matches 7 bases. The ends lost 5 bases at V and 9 bases at J; junction bases unmatched: 9. The length of the CDR3 is 13 residues. Germline CDR1 and CDR2: SEHNR and FQNEAQ (reference sequence). The CDR3 reads CASSINRGEAQYF. CDR3 DNA sequence: TGTGCCAGCAGCATAAACAGGGGTGAGGCCCAGTACTTC.

The chain recombines TRBV10-3 with TRBJ1-2; a weak D match, TRBD1 (5 bases). The CDR3 has 15 residues. Germline V gene data show CDR1 as ENHRY and CDR2 as SYGVKD. The V and J ends lost 5 bases and 0 bases respectively, with 13 bases between them. The CDR3 sequence is CAISYGGFSNYGYTF. For the CDR3, the DNA is TGTGCCATCAGTTACGGGGGTTTTTCTAACTATGGCTACACCTTC.

This chain uses TRBV5-1 with TRBJ1-2; D is undetermined. The CDR3 has 15 amino acids. Germline CDR1 SGHRS, CDR2 YFSETQ. V was shortened by 0 bases and J by 4 bases, with 13 bases between the two germline ends. Here the CDR3 reads CASSLEGRTLYGYTF. The DNA of the CDR3 is TGCGCCAGCAGCTTGGAAGGCAGGACCCTCTATGGCTACACCTTC.

This clonotype was observed at least ten times. This sequence joins TRBV28 and TRBJ2-5, with D possibly matching TRBD2 (6 bases). Germline values: CDR1 MDHEN, CDR2 SYDVKM. The CDR3 spans 14 residues. V lost 6 bases to trimming and J lost 6 bases, with 17 bases between them. This chain's CDR3 is CASSHPSDVKTQYF. Written as DNA, the CDR3 is TGTGCCAGCAGCCACCCTAGCGATGTCAAGACCCAGTACTTC.

The table lists this clonotype with many counts. This rearrangement joins TRBV6-5 to TRBJ1-2; 7 nucleotides agree with TRBD1. Germline loops: CDR1 MNHEY, CDR2 SVGAGI. The CDR3 loop spans 15 amino acids. Trimming took 6 bases from V and 4 from J; bases not matched to a gene: 11. CDR3 coding DNA: TGTGCCAGCAGACCAGAACAGGGGACCCCCTATGGCTACACCTTC. It yields the protein CASRPEQGTPYGYTF.

This clonotype was counted ten times or more. This chain links TRBV19 with TRBJ1-5; possibly TRBD1 for D (5 bases). Germline CDR1 is LNHDA and CDR2 is SQIVND (reference sequence). This CDR3 region has 15 residues. V was trimmed by 0 bases and J by 7 bases, leaving 13 bases between them. CDR3 sequence (DNA): TGTGCCAGTAGTATAGATGGGGACCGAGGGCAGCCCCAGCATTTT. Protein sequence: CASSIDGDRGQPQHF. Variable domain in full (rest from reference TRBV19 and TRBJ1-5): DGGITQSPKYLFRKEGQNVTLSCEQNLNHDAMYWYRQDPGQGLRLIYYSQIVNDFQKGDIAEGYSVSREKKESFPLTVTSAQKNPTAFYLCASSIDGDRGQPQHFGDGTRLSIL.

This clonotype was found many times. Compared with germline, one end of the junction differs, possibly owing to a read error. The chain is built from TRBV29-1 and TRBJ1-1, with D unclear. CDR1 SQVTM and CDR2 ANQGSEA come from the germline V gene. CDR3 length: 13 residues. The CDR3 sequence: CSVKDTMNTEAFF. The CDR3 DNA reads TGCAGCGTTAAAGACACCATGAACACTGAAGCTTTCTTT. Using reference TRBV29-1 and TRBJ1-1 for the parts outside the CDR3, the full variable domain is SAVISQKPSRDICQRGTSLTIQCQVDSQVTMMFWYRQQPGQSLTLIATANQGSEATYESGFVIDKFPISRPNLTFSTLTVSNMSPEDSSIYLCSVKDTMNTEAFFGQGTRLTVV.

This clonotype was counted many times. CDR3 amino acids: CATSDDERTQHF. The CDR3 nucleotides are TGTGCCACCAGTGACGACGAGAGGACCCAGCATTTT. The rearrangement joins TRBV24-1 to TRBJ1-5; D not certain. CDR1 and CDR2 (germline): KGHDR, SFDVKD. The V gene lost 4 bases and the J gene lost 11 bases, with 11 bases spanning the gap. The CDR3 is 12 residues long.

The chain combines TRBV6-5 with TRBJ1-1, with a weak D call TRBD1 (6 bases). This CDR3 has 14 residues. The germline V gene encodes CDR1 MNHEY and CDR2 SVGAGI. Trimming took off 6 bases at V and 5 bases at J, with 16 bases between the two ends. CDR3 amino acids: CASSPLGAKTEAFF. In DNA, the CDR3 is TGTGCCAGCAGCCCTCTGGGGGCGAAGACTGAAGCTTTCTTT.

This clonotype was picked up many times. V and J are TRBV7-2 and TRBJ1-4; 9 bases fit TRBD1. This CDR3 is built from 14 residues. Germline trimming cut 5 bases from V and 7 bases from J; bases unmatched to any gene: 5. Germline CDR1 is SGHTA and CDR2 is FQGNSA. CDR3 nucleotide sequence: TGTGCCAGCAGCCGGGACAGGGTTGCTGAAAAACTGTTTTTT. Its translation is CASSRDRVAEKLFF.

This clonotype showed up many times. V and J are TRBV20-1 and TRBJ2-7, with a possible D match to TRBD1 (7 bases). From germline, CDR1 is DFQATT and CDR2 SNEGSKA (reference sequence). V was clipped by 0 bases and J by 6 bases, with 18 bases between them. This CDR3 spans 15 amino acids. The CDR3 DNA reads as TGCAGTGCTAGAGAGGACAGGCCGGGAGCCTCCGAGCAGTACTTC. Translated: CSAREDRPGASEQYF.

This clonotype was counted ten times or more. This chain joins TRBV20-1 and TRBJ2-5; unclear D gene. CDR1 is DFQATT, CDR2 SNEGSKA, per germline (reference sequence). The CDR3 sequence is 11 residues long. Trimming removed 2 bases at V and 10 bases at J, with 11 bases between. The CDR3 sequence is CSARFSSGQYF. The CDR3 DNA is TGCAGTGCTAGATTTTCCTCCGGCCAGTACTTC.

This clonotype occurred many times. The chain carries TRBV19 and TRBJ1-1; TRBD1 matches 7 bases. The trim removed 10 bases at V and 6 bases at J, leaving 5 bases unmatched. Germline values: CDR1 LNHDA, CDR2 SQIVND (reference sequence). This CDR3 spans 11 amino acids. DNA for the CDR3: TGTGCCACCTCAGGGGGTGCTGAAGCTTTCTTT. This codes for CATSGGAEAFF.

This clonotype was counted between two and nine times. V usage is TRBV7-8 and J usage is TRBJ2-7; no clear D gene. This CDR3 is 15 amino acids long. The germline CDR1 and CDR2 sequences are SGHVS and FQNEAQ. Trimming removed 4 bases at V and 0 bases at J, with 13 bases between. The CDR3 sequence: CASSSLRSTSYEQYF. The CDR3 region has the DNA TGTGCCAGCAGCTCCTTACGCTCGACCTCCTACGAGCAGTACTTC.

The rearrangement uses TRBV20-1 and TRBJ1-1; D is possibly TRBD1 (5 bases). The CDR3 has 12 residues. Germline assignment: CDR1 DFQATT and CDR2 SNEGSKA (reference sequence). V was shortened by 1 base and J by 7 bases, with 10 bases between the two germline ends. Here the CDR3 reads CSARGQHFEAFF. The CDR3 nucleotides are TGCAGTGCTAGAGGACAGCACTTTGAAGCTTTCTTT.

The sample holds a few counts of this clonotype. The chain uses TRBV5-1 and TRBJ1-1, with 7 bases lining up with TRBD1. J was trimmed by 0 bases and V by 4 bases; bases with no gene match: 12. CDR3 size: 17 residues. Germline assignment: CDR1 SGHRS and CDR2 YFSETQ. This chain's CDR3 is CASSKPGQRFMNTEAFF. Written as DNA, the CDR3 is TGCGCCAGCAGCAAACCGGGACAGCGTTTCATGAACACTGAAGCTTTCTTT.